This T cell receptor beta chain was found in a study of blood T cell repertoires in COVID-19. Produced via immunoSEQ multiplex PCR; TCRdb's table is partial and in-frame only. This table holds fewer than 400,000 clones, around 83% found once. V was clipped by 0 bases and J by 2 bases, with 10 bases between them. Germline CDR1 is SGHTA and CDR2 is FQGNSA. The CDR3 spans 15 residues. The chain couples TRBV7-2 to TRBJ1-2; D not resolved. Sequenced material: peripheral blood. The clonotype originates from a young man with active or convalescent COVID-19. CDR3 region: CASSLAAGLNYGYTF. As DNA, the CDR3 is TGTGCCAGCAGCTTAGCGGCGGGCCTCAACTATGGCTACACCTTC.